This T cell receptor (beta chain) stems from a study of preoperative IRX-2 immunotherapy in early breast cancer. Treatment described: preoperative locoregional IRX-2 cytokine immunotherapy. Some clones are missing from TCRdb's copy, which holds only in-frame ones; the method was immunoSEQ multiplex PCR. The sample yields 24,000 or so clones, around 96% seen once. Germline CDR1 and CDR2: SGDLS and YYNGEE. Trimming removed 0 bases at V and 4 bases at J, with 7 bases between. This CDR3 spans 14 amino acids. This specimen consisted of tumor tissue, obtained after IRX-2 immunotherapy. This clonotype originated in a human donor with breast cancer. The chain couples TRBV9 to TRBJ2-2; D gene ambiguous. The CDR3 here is CASSVEGLTGELFF. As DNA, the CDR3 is TGTGCCAGCAGCGTAGAAGGTCTCACCGGGGAGCTGTTTTTT.